The 26 T cell receptor beta chains presented below share a single source sample, sequenced in a study of Ad26.COV2.S vaccination and SARS-CoV-2 variants. Noted treatment: about 20 received Ad26.COV2.S at low or high dose, single or two shots; 5 received placebo; per-sample allocation not given. Sample collection was performed on day 63 after the first vaccine or placebo injection. Assay used: immunoSEQ multiplex PCR; TCRdb lists only in-frame clones, some missing. Among about 320,000 clones listed, roughly 90% were seen once. The starting material was peripheral blood, obtained in a trial of Ad26.COV2.S vaccine versus placebo. These receptors were taken from a person between 18 and 65 years old who received the Ad26.COV2.S COVID-19 vaccine or a placebo.

This clone was observed a handful of times. The chain recombines TRBV30 with TRBJ2-2; the D gene could be TRBD1 or TRBD2 (6 bases each). Germline V gene data show CDR1 as GTSNPN and CDR2 as SVGIG (reference sequence). V gave up 0 bases and J gave up 4 bases, with 15 bases separating them. This CDR3 comprises 16 residues. CDR3 residues: CAWSVGWRDITGELFF. The CDR3 DNA reads as TGTGCCTGGAGTGTAGGCTGGCGGGACATCACCGGGGAGCTGTTTTTT.

The J gene is TRBJ1-1, the V gene TRBV5-6; D uncertain. Deletions cut 0 bases from V and 1 base from J, with 4 bases between. The CDR3 totals 13 residues. Germline lookup yields CDR1 SGHDT and CDR2 YYEEEE. CDR3 protein: CASSLGRNTEAFF. In nucleotides, the CDR3 is TGTGCCAGCAGCTTGGGTCGGAACACTGAAGCTTTCTTT.

This chain uses TRBV19 with TRBJ1-1, with D unclear. The CDR3 runs to 14 residues. The V gene lost 7 bases and the J gene lost 4 bases, with 16 bases spanning the gap. From germline, CDR1 is LNHDA and CDR2 SQIVND (reference sequence). The DNA for the CDR3 is TGTGCCAGTACCTCGACACCCTGGGGCACTGAAGCTTTCTTT. Amino acid sequence: CASTSTPWGTEAFF.

This clone came up once. J is TRBJ2-5 and V is TRBV11-2; the D call may be TRBD1 or TRBD2 (6 bases each). Deletions cut 5 bases from V and 0 bases from J, with 16 bases between. Germline V lookup: CDR1 SGHAT, CDR2 FQNNGV. The CDR3 loop spans 16 amino acids. As DNA, the CDR3 is TGTGCCAGCAGCCTCACCCAGGGGAGGTACCAAGAGACCCAGTACTTC. Translation gives CASSLTQGRYQETQYF.

The V call is TRBV6-6, the J call TRBJ2-1, with D maybe TRBD2 (6 bases). The CDR3 has 13 amino acids. Looked up from germline, CDR1 is MNHNY and CDR2 is SVGAGI (reference sequence). Trimming stripped 6 bases from V and 10 bases from J, with 16 bases between. The DNA for the CDR3 is TGTGCCAGCAGCCCCAACCGGGACTGGGAGCAGTTCTTC. Its translation is CASSPNRDWEQFF.

The rearrangement uses TRBV5-1 and TRBJ2-2; tentatively, D is TRBD1 (6 bases). Germline values: CDR1 SGHRS, CDR2 YFSETQ. CDR3 length: 16 amino acids. V was pared by 4 bases and J by 2 bases, with 15 bases between. The CDR3 DNA reads as TGCGCCAGCAGCCGAGGTGGGGGCGAAAACACCGGGGAGCTGTTTTTT. It yields the protein CASSRGGGENTGELFF.

The chain has TRBV12-3 or TRBV12-4 and TRBJ2-2; unclear D gene. This CDR3 contains 13 residues. Trimming left V 7 bases short and J 2 bases short, with 8 bases between. The CDR3 DNA is TGTGCCAGCACCTCCTCAAACACCGGGGAGCTGTTTTTT. Its protein product is CASTSSNTGELFF.

This sequence joins TRBV7-2 and TRBJ1-2; D possibly corresponds to TRBD1 (5 bases). V lost 1 base, J lost 4 bases, and 10 bases lay in between. The CDR3 spans 14 residues. The germline V gene encodes CDR1 SGHTA and CDR2 FQGNSA. Here the CDR3 DNA reads TGTGCCAGCAGCTTAGTCGGGGCGCTCTATGGCTACACCTTC. Protein: CASSLVGALYGYTF.

The V call is TRBV27, the J call TRBJ2-2; 7 bases agree with TRBD1. The germline CDR1 and CDR2 sequences are MNHEY and SMNVEV (reference sequence). This CDR3 is 16 amino acids long. Trimming took 3 bases from V and 4 from J; bases not matched to a gene: 8. CDR3 sequence reads: CASSFERDSSTGELFF. The CDR3 DNA reads as TGTGCCAGCAGTTTCGAGAGGGACAGCTCCACCGGGGAGCTGTTTTTT.

The rearrangement links TRBV7-2 to TRBJ1-2; D gene ambiguous. The CDR3 consists of 12 residues. Germline-derived CDR1 and CDR2 are SGHTA and FQGNSA. Trimming removed 1 base at V and 3 bases at J, with 3 bases between. This CDR3 is CASSLDYYGYTF. The CDR3 DNA reads TGTGCCAGCAGCTTAGACTACTATGGCTACACCTTC.

This clone has only a few counts. CDR3 residues: CASSPPSVHEQYV. Written as DNA, the CDR3 is TGTGCCAGCTCACCACCGTCCGTGCACGAGCAGTACGTC. The chain couples TRBV18 to TRBJ2-7; D is undetermined. CDR3 length: 13 amino acids. Trimming pared 0 bases from V and 5 bases from J, leaving 8 bases between. Germline lookup yields CDR1 KGHSH and CDR2 LQKENI.

The V and J genes are TRBV2 and TRBJ2-1; 7 bases are shared with TRBD2. CDR3 length: 12 residues. Germline assignment: CDR1 SNHLY and CDR2 FYNNEI. Trimming took 9 bases from V and 9 from J; bases not matched to a gene: 8. As DNA, the CDR3 is TGTGCCAGGACGAACTCGGGGGGTGAGCAGTTCTTC. The encoded protein is CARTNSGGEQFF.

J is TRBJ1-4 and V is TRBV20-1; the D gene is possibly TRBD1 (5 bases). The CDR3 runs 11 residues. Germline CDR1 and CDR2: DFQATT and SNEGSKA (reference sequence). V lost 4 bases and J lost 13, with 13 bases in between. Written as DNA, the CDR3 is TGCAGTGCTACCCCAATGGGGGGACTGTTTTTT. Translation gives CSATPMGGLFF.

This chain links TRBV11-2 with TRBJ1-2; D uncertain. The CDR3 is made up of 15 amino acids. V was shortened by 1 base and J by 8 bases, with 17 bases between the two germline ends. The germline V gene has CDR1 SGHAT and CDR2 FQNNGV. The DNA of the CDR3 is TGTGCCAGCAGCTTAGTATATGCCCCGTATGGCGGCTACACCTTC. Translating gives CASSLVYAPYGGYTF.

The CDR3 nucleotides are TGCGCCAGCAGCCCCGGACTAGCGGGGGGAACGACAGATACGCAGTATTTT. It is translated as CASSPGLAGGTTDTQYF. The chain employs TRBV5-1 and TRBJ2-3, with TRBD2 identical over 14 bases. The CDR3 spans 17 residues. Germline V gene sequence: CDR1 SGHRS, CDR2 YFSETQ. V lost 4 bases, J lost 3 bases, and 7 bases stayed unmatched.

The chain has TRBV5-4 and TRBJ2-5, with D perhaps TRBD1 (6 bases). The CDR3 runs 15 residues. Trimming took 3 bases from V and 2 from J, leaving 14 bases between them. Germline V gene data show CDR1 as SGHNT and CDR2 as YYREEE (reference sequence). The CDR3 DNA reads TGTGCCAGCAGCTCCCCGGGACAACCACAAGAGACCCAGTACTTC. This translates into CASSSPGQPQETQYF.

The J gene is TRBJ1-2, the V gene TRBV11-3; D is unclear. The CDR3 covers 15 residues. Trimming left V 0 bases short and J 5 bases short, with 13 bases between. Per the germline V gene, CDR1 is SGHNT and CDR2 is YENEEA. The DNA for the CDR3 is TGTGCCAGCAGCTTAGATGGTTCAGGTTTTTATGGCTACACCTTC. Its translation: CASSLDGSGFYGYTF. Variable domain in full (rest from reference TRBV11-3 and TRBJ1-2): EAGVVQSPRYKIIEKKQPVAFWCNPISGHNTLYWYLQNLGQGPELLIRYENEEAVDDSQLPKDRFSAERLKGVDSTLKIQPAELGDSAVYLCASSLDGSGFYGYTFGSGTRLTVV.

In this sample, this clone turned up once. J is TRBJ1-1 and V is TRBV11-2; D is ambiguous. Germline CDR1 reads SGHAT; CDR2 reads FQNNGV. The CDR3 runs to 16 residues. Trimming stripped 3 bases from V and 3 bases from J, with 17 bases between. This chain's CDR3 is CASSFGVQEVDTEAFF. The CDR3 bases are TGTGCCAGCAGCTTTGGGGTTCAGGAGGTGGACACTGAAGCTTTCTTT.

The chain links TRBV6-2 or TRBV6-3 to TRBJ1-1; D gene ambiguous. The V gene lost 5 bases and the J gene lost 4 bases, with 17 bases spanning the gap. CDR1 is MNHEY and CDR2 is SVGEGT in the germline V gene. CDR3 length equals 15 residues. The CDR3 region has the DNA TGTGCCAGCAGTCTTCCAGGCGGCTATATCACTGAAGCTTTCTTT. Translating gives CASSLPGGYITEAFF.

The J gene is TRBJ1-2, the V gene TRBV7-2, with 9 nucleotides matching TRBD1. The CDR3 covers 15 residues. Germline lookup yields CDR1 SGHTA and CDR2 FQGNSA. J gave up 7 bases and V 1 base, and 7 bases lay outside the gene matches. This chain's CDR3 is CASSLDGTTGGGYTF. CDR3 DNA: TGTGCCAGCAGCTTAGACGGTACGACAGGGGGTGGCTACACCTTC.

The CDR3: CASSWTALYEQYF. The CDR3 DNA follows: TGTGCCAGCAGTTGGACAGCTCTCTACGAGCAGTACTTC. The genes are TRBV27 and TRBJ2-7; TRBD1 is a possible D gene (6 bases). The CDR3 runs 13 residues. Between the trimmed V and J ends, which lost 4 bases and 3 bases, there was a span of 10 bases. Germline assignment: CDR1 MNHEY and CDR2 SMNVEV (reference sequence).

The genes are TRBV30 and TRBJ2-7; tentatively, D is TRBD1 or TRBD2 (6 bases each). Germline values: CDR1 GTSNPN, CDR2 SVGIG (reference sequence). V was cut by 7 bases and J by 2 bases, with 18 bases left in between. The CDR3 totals 14 residues. The CDR3 sequence is CAFWTGAIPYEQYV. The CDR3 region has the DNA TGTGCCTTCTGGACGGGGGCAATCCCCTACGAGCAGTACGTC.

J is TRBJ2-2 and V is TRBV7-9; 11 bases map to TRBD1. V was pared by 5 bases and J by 5 bases, with 16 bases of the junction left unmatched. The CDR3 is 19 amino acids. The germline CDR1 and CDR2 sequences are SEHNR and FQNEAQ (reference sequence). The DNA for the CDR3 is TGTGCCAGCAGCACTATGAATGGACAGGGGGCGCCTCGGACCGGGGAGCTGTTTTTT. Its protein product is CASSTMNGQGAPRTGELFF.

This chain joins TRBV5-5 and TRBJ1-1; D may be TRBD1 (6 bases). Germline loops: CDR1 SGHKS, CDR2 YYEKEE (reference sequence). The CDR3 covers 15 residues. V was shortened by 3 bases and J by 0 bases, with 12 bases between the two germline ends. The CDR3 loop reads CASSSDGGMNTEAFF. CDR3 sequence (DNA): TGTGCCAGCAGCTCAGACGGGGGCATGAACACTGAAGCTTTCTTT.

V and J are TRBV23-1 and TRBJ2-5; D is unresolved. TRBV23-1 belongs to the ORF category, with a function that is uncertain. V lost 8 bases, J lost 2 bases, and 12 bases lay in between. The CDR3 runs 13 residues. Written as DNA, the CDR3 is TGCGCCAGCTGCCAGAGTTTTCAAGAGACCCAGTACTTC. It is translated as CASCQSFQETQYF.

In nucleotides, the CDR3 is TGTGCCAGCAGAACCGGGACAGCCGACAATGAGCAGTTCTTC. Its translation: CASRTGTADNEQFF. The chain joins TRBV7-2 to TRBJ2-1; 7 bases fit TRBD1. V dropped 6 bases and J dropped 5; count of bases not matched to a gene: 7. Per the germline V gene, CDR1 is SGHTA and CDR2 is FQGNSA. The CDR3 covers 14 residues. The full variable domain, rest sourced from reference TRBV7-2 and TRBJ2-1, is GAGVSQSPSNKVTEKGKDVELRCDPISGHTALYWYRQSLGQGLEFLIYFQGNSAPDKSGLPSDRFSAERTGGSVSTLTIQRTQQEDSAVYLCASRTGTADNEQFFGPGTRLTVL.